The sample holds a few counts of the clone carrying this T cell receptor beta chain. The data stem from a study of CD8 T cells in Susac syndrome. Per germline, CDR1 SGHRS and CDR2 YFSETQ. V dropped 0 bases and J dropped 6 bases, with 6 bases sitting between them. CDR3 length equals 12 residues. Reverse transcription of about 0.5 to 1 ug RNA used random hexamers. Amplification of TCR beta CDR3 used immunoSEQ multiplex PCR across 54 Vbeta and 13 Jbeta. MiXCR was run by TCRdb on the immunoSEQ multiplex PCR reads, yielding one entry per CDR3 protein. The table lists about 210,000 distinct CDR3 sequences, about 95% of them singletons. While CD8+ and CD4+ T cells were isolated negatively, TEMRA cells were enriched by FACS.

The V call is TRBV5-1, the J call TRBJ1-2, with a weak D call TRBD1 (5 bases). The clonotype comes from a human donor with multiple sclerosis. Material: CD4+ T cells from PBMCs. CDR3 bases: TGCGCCAGCAGCTTGGAAGGGGATGGCTACACCTTC. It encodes CASSLEGDGYTF.